Here is one T cell receptor beta chain with its context. Its antigen is not identified. These data originate in a study of shared clonotypes between healthy human individuals. General observations from the study: Since donors were few, the genetic and exposure-history diversity represented was limited.

The assay used deep level. Repertoires were generated with immunoSEQ multiplex PCR, while TCRdb's copy carries only in-frame clones and drops some. The sample has fewer than 600,000 clones; roughly 79% are singletons. Deletions cut 0 bases from V and 3 bases from J, with 11 bases between. Germline values: CDR1 MNHEY, CDR2 SVGAGI. The CDR3 length is 16 residues. The chain couples TRBV6-5 to TRBJ2-2; TRBD1 might be the D (6 bases). Sequenced input: PBMCs. The sequence derives from a woman in her thirties or forties in good health. Some clones in this sample may be carry-over from other donors' samples. Here the CDR3 reads CASSYSMGQDTGELFF. DNA of the CDR3: TGTGCCAGCAGTTACTCGATGGGACAAGACACCGGGGAGCTGTTTTTT.